These 29 T cell receptor beta chains were sequenced from one sample in a study of somatic mutations in cytotoxic T cells in rheumatoid arthritis. TCRdb keeps only in-frame clones here, not all; method: immunoSEQ multiplex PCR. Of approximately 18,000 clones listed, roughly 72% are singletons. Sequenced material: CD8+ T cells sorted from blood. These TCRs come from a man in his 60s in good health.

This clone came up a few times. The rearrangement joins TRBV19 to TRBJ2-7, with a tentative D call TRBD2 (6 bases). V gave up 3 bases and J gave up 11 bases, with 14 bases separating them. Germline values: CDR1 LNHDA, CDR2 SQIVND (reference sequence). The CDR3 is 12 residues long. DNA for the CDR3: TGTGCCAGTAGTATGGAGGAGGGCCTGGAGTACTTC. Encoded protein: CASSMEEGLEYF.

The CDR3 DNA is TGTGCCAGCAGTGAAGCGCTTCGGGGGAGGAACATTCAGTACTTC. Encoded protein: CASSEALRGRNIQYF. The chain employs TRBV2 and TRBJ2-4; D possibly corresponds to TRBD2 (6 bases). This CDR3 is 15 amino acids long. V was clipped by 0 bases and J by 7 bases, with 13 bases between them. From germline, CDR1 is SNHLY and CDR2 FYNNEI. The variable domain in full, with the rest retrieved from reference TRBV2 and TRBJ2-4, is EPEVTQTPSHQVTQMGQEVILRCVPISNHLYFYWYRQILGQKVEFLVSFYNNEISEKSEIFDDQFSVERPDGSNFTLKIRSTKLEDSAMYFCASSEALRGRNIQYFGAGTRLSVL.

This chain uses TRBV9 with TRBJ2-7, with 8 bases identical to TRBD1. Germline-derived CDR1 and CDR2 are SGDLS and YYNGEE. This CDR3 has 15 amino acids. V lost 0 bases and J lost 2; bases outside the gene matches: 4. CDR3 sequence (DNA): TGTGCCAGCAGCGTAGCACCGGGACAGGCCTACGAGCAGTACTTC. Protein sequence: CASSVAPGQAYEQYF.

The chain links TRBV14 to TRBJ2-1; 7 nucleotides match TRBD2. The J segment lost 4 bases and the V segment lost 0 bases, leaving 6 bases of the junction unmatched. Germline assignment: CDR1 SGHDN and CDR2 FVKESK. This CDR3 is 16 amino acids long. The CDR3 here is CASSQDAGLGYNEQFF. The CDR3 coding sequence is TGTGCCAGCAGCCAAGATGCAGGACTAGGATACAATGAGCAGTTCTTC.

This sequence joins TRBV4-1 and TRBJ1-5; 7 nucleotides match TRBD1. Germline CDR1 and CDR2: MGHRA and YSYEKL. Trimming at V came to 3 bases and at J to 1 base, leaving 3 bases not matched to a gene. CDR3 length: 15 amino acids. In nucleotides, the CDR3 is TGCGCCAGCAGCCAGCGACAGGGAAGCAATCAGCCCCAGCATTTT. Its protein product is CASSQRQGSNQPQHF.

To note about this clone: At the DNA level, this CDR3 is encoded by other sequences in the same sample as well. This chain links TRBV7-8 with TRBJ2-7; the D is unclear. The CDR3 covers 11 residues. V was pared by 5 bases and J by 3 bases, with 5 bases between. The V gene's germline CDR1 is SGHVS and CDR2 FQNEAQ. The CDR3 loop is CASSPSYEQYF. The CDR3 DNA reads TGTGCCAGCAGCCCCAGCTACGAGCAGTACTTC. Variable domain in full (rest from reference TRBV7-8 and TRBJ2-7): GAGVSQSPRYKVAKRGQDVALRCDPISGHVSLFWYQQALGQGPEFLTYFQNEAQLDKSGLPSDRFFAERPEGSVSTLKIQRTQQEDSAVYLCASSPSYEQYFGPGTRLTVT.

J is TRBJ1-2 and V is TRBV6-4, with TRBD1 as a possible D gene (6 bases). Germline V gene data show CDR1 as MRHNA and CDR2 as SNTAGT. The CDR3 is made up of 14 amino acids. V dropped 6 bases and J dropped 1 base, with 12 bases sitting between them. CDR3: CASSPGHFNYGYTF. CDR3 coding DNA: TGTGCCAGCAGCCCGGGACATTTTAACTATGGCTACACCTTC.

The chain uses TRBV27 and TRBJ2-5; the match to TRBD1 covers 12 bases. Germline-derived CDR1 and CDR2 are MNHEY and SMNVEV (reference sequence). Losses at the gene ends were 2 bases for V and 4 bases for J; bases not matched to a gene: 11. CDR3 size: 18 residues. CDR3 nucleotides: TGTGCCAGCAGTTTAGGAGGCCCGGGACAGGGGGCAGTAGAGACCCAGTACTTC. This gives the protein CASSLGGPGQGAVETQYF.

This chain joins TRBV10-3 and TRBJ2-1; TRBD1 is a possible D gene (6 bases). Trimming shortened V by 0 bases and J by 9 bases, and 15 bases separated the two germline ends. Germline V gives CDR1 ENHRY, CDR2 SYGVKD. CDR3 length equals 15 residues. The CDR3 sequence is CAISESRGSGSEQFF. The CDR3 region has the DNA TGTGCCATCAGTGAGTCGAGGGGGTCTGGGAGTGAGCAGTTCTTC.

V usage is TRBV7-9 and J usage is TRBJ2-7; a weak D match, TRBD1 (5 bases). V was trimmed by 2 bases and J by 2 bases, leaving 7 bases between them. The CDR3 runs 13 residues. The germline CDR1 and CDR2 sequences are SEHNR and FQNEAQ (reference sequence). CDR3 sequence (DNA): TGTGCCAGCAGCTTACAAGGGGCCTACGAGCAGTACTTC. Protein sequence: CASSLQGAYEQYF.

The chain recombines TRBV6-5 with TRBJ2-7, with TRBD1 as a possible D gene (5 bases). Deletions cut 6 bases from V and 3 bases from J, with 12 bases between. CDR1 and CDR2 from the germline V gene are MNHEY and SVGAGI. The CDR3 runs to 13 residues. CDR3 loop: CASRAGYLYEQYF. CDR3 DNA: TGTGCCAGCAGGGCAGGGTATCTCTACGAGCAGTACTTC.

Remarks on this clone: The same CDR3 arises from other DNA sequences in this sample as well. In nucleotides, the CDR3 is TGTGCCAGCAGCTTGGGACAGGCGGCCTACGAGCAGTACTTC. It codes for CASSLGQAAYEQYF. The chain combines TRBV7-2 with TRBJ2-7, with TRBD1 identical over 8 bases. In germline, CDR1 is SGHTA, CDR2 FQGNSA. The CDR3 runs 14 residues. The V and J ends lost 3 bases and 2 bases, in that order; junction bases with no gene match: 3.

The chain is built from TRBV5-1 and TRBJ1-4; D is possibly TRBD1 (5 bases). V was trimmed by 7 bases and J by 3 bases, leaving 10 bases between them. The CDR3 has 13 residues. Germline V gives CDR1 SGHRS, CDR2 YFSETQ. CDR3 sequence reads: CASQTVPNEKLFF. In DNA, the CDR3 is TGCGCCAGCCAGACAGTCCCTAATGAAAAACTGTTTTTT. The full variable domain, completed using reference TRBV5-1 and TRBJ1-4, is KAGVTQTPRYLIKTRGQQVTLSCSPISGHRSVSWYQQTPGQGLQFLFEYFSETQRNKGNFPGRFSGRQFSNSRSEMNVSTLELGDSALYLCASQTVPNEKLFFGSGTQLSVL.

On this clone: One end of the junction does not line up with germline, which may come from a read error. The chain recombines TRBV7-6 with TRBJ2-1; 8 bases are a match to TRBD2. There are 15 residues in the CDR3. Germline V gene data show CDR1 as SGHVS and CDR2 as FNYEAQ. This chain's CDR3 is CANSPGTSSHNEQFF. The CDR3 DNA reads as TGTGCCAACAGCCCGGGGACTAGTTCCCACAATGAGCAGTTCTTC.

This clone was detected a few times. The V gene is TRBV6-1, the J gene TRBJ1-1; D unresolved. This CDR3 spans 12 amino acids. CDR1 is MNHNS and CDR2 is SASEGT in the germline V gene. Trimming took off 5 bases at V and 0 bases at J, with 4 bases between the two ends. The CDR3 DNA reads TGTGCCAGCAGTTATCTGAACACTGAAGCTTTCTTT. The encoded protein is CASSYLNTEAFF.

The V call is TRBV5-1, the J call TRBJ2-7; D ambiguous. Trimming shortened V by 5 bases and J by 7 bases, and 10 bases separated the two germline ends. CDR1 and CDR2 from the germline V gene are SGHRS and YFSETQ. This CDR3 region has 11 residues. The CDR3 DNA reads as TGCGCCAGCAGTCACGCACAGGAGCAGTACTTC. This encodes CASSHAQEQYF.

The V gene is TRBV4-1, the J gene TRBJ2-2; 8 nucleotides agree with TRBD2. Germline CDR1 reads MGHRA; CDR2 reads YSYEKL. The CDR3 runs 15 residues. With V trimmed by 4 bases and J by 5 bases, 6 bases remained unmatched. DNA for the CDR3: TGCGCCAGCAGCCTCACTAGCGGCGGAACCGGGGAGCTGTTTTTT. Translated: CASSLTSGGTGELFF.

This rearrangement joins TRBV19 to TRBJ1-5; D is possibly TRBD1 (6 bases). Trimming shortened V by 3 bases and J by 3 bases, and 15 bases separated the two germline ends. Germline lookup yields CDR1 LNHDA and CDR2 SQIVND (reference sequence). The CDR3 extends over 16 amino acids. CDR3 DNA sequence: TGTGCCAGTAGTATCGTTACGGGGGGCTACAATCAGCCCCAGCATTTT. It codes for CASSIVTGGYNQPQHF.

V gene TRBV9 combines with J gene TRBJ2-3, with 8 bases matching TRBD2. The V gene's germline CDR1 is SGDLS and CDR2 YYNGEE. The CDR3 is 18 residues long. V gave up 0 bases and J gave up 4 bases; unmatched junction bases: 13. CDR3 residues: CASSVEGMSGLVADTQYF. CDR3 nucleotides: TGTGCCAGCAGCGTAGAAGGGATGTCGGGACTAGTCGCAGATACGCAGTATTTT.

The chain carries TRBV5-6 and TRBJ1-2; 7 nucleotides match TRBD1. J lost 3 bases, V lost 1 base, and 6 bases had no gene match. The CDR3 consists of 15 residues. Germline values: CDR1 SGHDT, CDR2 YYEEEE. The CDR3 coding sequence is TGTGCCAGCAGCTTGACAGGACAGGTCTACTATGGCTACACCTTC. Amino acid sequence: CASSLTGQVYYGYTF. The variable domain in full, with the rest retrieved from reference TRBV5-6 and TRBJ1-2, is DAGVTQSPTHLIKTRGQQVTLRCSPKSGHDTVSWYQQALGQGPQFIFQYYEEEERQRGNFPDRFSGHQFPNYSSELNVNALLLGDSALYLCASSLTGQVYYGYTFGSGTRLTVV.

The V and J genes are TRBV14 and TRBJ1-5, with D possibly TRBD1 on 6 matching bases. V was trimmed by 2 bases and J by 2 bases, leaving 13 bases between them. Germline CDR1 reads SGHDN; CDR2 reads FVKESK. This CDR3 has 16 amino acids. CDR3 DNA sequence: TGTGCCAGCAGCCAAAAAAACAGGGCGGGCAATCAGCCCCAGCATTTT. Its protein is CASSQKNRAGNQPQHF.

To note about this clone: Other DNA sequences in the same sample also yield this CDR3. This rearrangement joins TRBV19 to TRBJ1-6; 7 nucleotides match TRBD1. Germline CDR1 is LNHDA and CDR2 is SQIVND (reference sequence). This CDR3 is built from 16 residues. V dropped 3 bases and J dropped 9; count of bases not matched to a gene: 11. In DNA, the CDR3 is TGTGCCAGTAGTATCGGCTCAGGGGGAAGGGGTTCACCCCTCCACTTT. As protein: CASSIGSGGRGSPLHF.

The chain carries TRBV13 and TRBJ2-1; D possibly corresponds to TRBD2 (7 bases). The V end lost 5 bases, the J end lost 4 bases, and 18 bases lay between the germline ends. Looked up from germline, CDR1 is PRHDT and CDR2 is FYEKMQ (reference sequence). This CDR3 region has 16 residues. The CDR3 nucleotides are TGTGCCAGCAGCCCATTAGGGGGGGGGCCGTACAATGAGCAGTTCTTC. Translating gives CASSPLGGGPYNEQFF.

V gene TRBV7-6 combines with J gene TRBJ2-5; D gene uncertain. The DNA end is more similar to TRBJ2-7, so the J call may be wrong. This CDR3 has 13 residues. CDR1 is SGHVS and CDR2 is FNYEAQ in the germline V gene. The CDR3, as DNA: TGTGCCAGCAGCTTAGCCCATCTCTACGAGCAGTACTTC. This encodes CASSLAHLYEQYF.

J is TRBJ1-2 and V is TRBV6-1; 7 nucleotides match TRBD1. Germline V gene sequence: CDR1 MNHNS, CDR2 SASEGT. This CDR3 has 15 residues. After removal of 1 base from V and 2 bases from J, the junction contained 4 bases not matched to a gene. The CDR3 is CASSEVTGVNYGYTF. CDR3 nucleotides: TGTGCCAGCAGTGAAGTTACAGGGGTGAACTATGGCTACACCTTC.

This rearrangement joins TRBV27 to TRBJ2-2, with 9 nucleotides matching TRBD2. The CDR3 runs to 15 residues. Germline trimming cut 4 bases from V and 4 bases from J; bases unmatched to any gene: 4. Germline CDR1 and CDR2: MNHEY and SMNVEV (reference sequence). The CDR3 here is CASSSGLAGTGELFF. CDR3 in DNA: TGTGCCAGCAGTTCGGGACTAGCAGGCACCGGGGAGCTGTTTTTT.

A few counts support this clone. This chain joins TRBV9 and TRBJ2-5; no clear D. Trimming left V 2 bases short and J 0 bases short, with 8 bases between. This CDR3 is built from 14 residues. Looked up from germline, CDR1 is SGDLS and CDR2 is YYNGEE. CDR3 amino acids: CASSVGRYQETQYF. The DNA of the CDR3 is TGTGCCAGCAGCGTCGGCAGGTACCAAGAGACCCAGTACTTC.

The gene calls are TRBV5-5 and TRBJ1-1, with TRBD1 as a possible D gene (6 bases). Germline V lookup: CDR1 SGHKS, CDR2 YYEKEE (reference sequence). This CDR3 is built from 12 residues. The ends were cut back, 5 bases at V and 10 bases at J, with 15 bases in the middle. CDR3 protein: CASSPQGTLAFF. As DNA, the CDR3 is TGTGCCAGCAGTCCCCAGGGGACCCTAGCTTTCTTT.

The J gene is TRBJ2-1, the V gene TRBV6-5, with 7 bases fitting TRBD1. Germline loops: CDR1 MNHEY, CDR2 SVGAGI. The V and J ends lost 3 bases and 6 bases, in that order; junction bases with no gene match: 8. The CDR3 extends over 15 amino acids. CDR3: CASSYGDRVVNEQFF. CDR3 coding DNA: TGTGCCAGCAGTTATGGCGACAGGGTGGTCAATGAGCAGTTCTTC.